Included here is one TCR beta chain sequence, with context. Its specificity is not known. The entry originates in a study of T cell repertoires in cytomegalovirus infection. The study, taken as a whole, reports: The study found HLA-C-restricted CMV-specific TCR beta clonotypes dominating the ex vivo response.

The CDR3 has 16 amino acids. Germline CDR1 ENHRY, CDR2 SYGVKD. The junction had 5 bases not matched to a gene; V was cut back by 2 bases and J by 0 bases. In TCRdb, the reads were re-called with MiXCR into one record per CDR3 protein. The data hold approximately 500,000 distinct CDR3 sequences, with about 25% observed a single time. The sequence was collected from a human donor in good health (CMV status not recorded). Some clones in this sample may be carry-over from other donors' samples. J is TRBJ2-3 and V is TRBV10-3; 7 bases line up with TRBD2. Sequences were obtained from PBMCs. The CDR3 reads CAISEKLALSTDTQYF. The DNA for the CDR3 is TGTGCCATCAGTGAGAAACTAGCGTTAAGCACAGATACGCAGTATTTT.